This T cell receptor (beta chain) was sequenced during a study of cytomegalovirus exposure and HLA in healthy donors. Study results and limitations: A few chains tied to CMV proved CMV antigen-specific in vitro. Sequencing likely caused a cluster of highly shared sequence variants.

The PCR employed 60 Vbeta primers together with 13 Jbeta primers. Measured with immunoSEQ multiplex PCR; TCRdb has only the in-frame clones, and not every one. The data show more than 100,000 clones, 72% seen once. The germline V gene has CDR1 SGHRS and CDR2 YFSETQ. CDR3 size: 14 residues. As for the donors, each was a healthy bone marrow donor. Worth noting for this clone: The antigen is not known.

This receptor was identified in a man in his fifties or sixties in good health and CMV-seropositive. The J gene is TRBJ2-5, the V gene TRBV5-1; D is ambiguous. The J call is in doubt because the DNA end fits TRBJ2-7 better. The sequencing input was PBMCs. The CDR3 DNA sequence: TGCGCCAGCAGCTTGACCTTACCCCCCTACGAGCAGTACTTC. It codes for CASSLTLPPYEQYF.